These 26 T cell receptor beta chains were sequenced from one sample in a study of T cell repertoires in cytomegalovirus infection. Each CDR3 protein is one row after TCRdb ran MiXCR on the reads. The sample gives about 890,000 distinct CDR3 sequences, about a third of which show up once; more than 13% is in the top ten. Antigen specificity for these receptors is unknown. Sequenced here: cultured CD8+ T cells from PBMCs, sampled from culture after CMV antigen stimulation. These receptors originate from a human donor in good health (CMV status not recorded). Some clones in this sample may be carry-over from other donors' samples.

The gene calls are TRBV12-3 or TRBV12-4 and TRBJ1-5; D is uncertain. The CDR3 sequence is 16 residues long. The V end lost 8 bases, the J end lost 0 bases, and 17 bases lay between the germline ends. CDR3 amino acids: CASSSGGIASNQPQHF. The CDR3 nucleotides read TGTGCCAGCTCCTCAGGAGGGATAGCTAGCAATCAGCCCCAGCATTTT.

CDR3 protein: CASSFPQSGGELFF. DNA for the CDR3: TGTGCCAGCAGCTTCCCCCAATCGGGCGGGGAGCTGTTTTTT. The rearrangement links TRBV7-6 to TRBJ2-2; D remains unclear. In germline, CDR1 is SGHVS, CDR2 FNYEAQ. This CDR3 region has 14 residues. Trimming took off 3 bases at V and 7 bases at J, with 12 bases between the two ends.

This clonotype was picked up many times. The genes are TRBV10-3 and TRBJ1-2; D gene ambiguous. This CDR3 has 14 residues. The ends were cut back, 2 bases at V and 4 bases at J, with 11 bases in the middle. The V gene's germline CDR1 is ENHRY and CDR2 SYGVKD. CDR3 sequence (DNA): TGTGCCATCAGTGAGAGTAGTCAGACCTATGGCTACACCTTC. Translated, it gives CAISESSQTYGYTF.

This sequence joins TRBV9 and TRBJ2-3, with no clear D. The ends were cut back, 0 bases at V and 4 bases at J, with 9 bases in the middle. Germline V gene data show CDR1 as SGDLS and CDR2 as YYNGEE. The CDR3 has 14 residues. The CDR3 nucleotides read TGTGCCAGCAGCGTAGACGACGGTGCAGATACGCAGTATTTT. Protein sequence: CASSVDDGADTQYF.

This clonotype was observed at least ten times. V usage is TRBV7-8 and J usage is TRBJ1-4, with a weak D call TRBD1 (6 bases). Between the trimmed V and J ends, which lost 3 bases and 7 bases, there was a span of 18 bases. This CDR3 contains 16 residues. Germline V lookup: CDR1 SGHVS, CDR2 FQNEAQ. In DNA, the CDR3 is TGTGCCAGCAGCTTTAGTTCCCGGGAAGGGGGTGAAAAACTGTTTTTT. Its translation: CASSFSSREGGEKLFF.

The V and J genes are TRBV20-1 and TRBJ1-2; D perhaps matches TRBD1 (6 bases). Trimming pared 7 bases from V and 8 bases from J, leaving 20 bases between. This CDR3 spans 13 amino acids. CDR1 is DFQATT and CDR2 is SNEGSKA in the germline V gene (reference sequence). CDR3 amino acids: CSVFGLRGAGYTF. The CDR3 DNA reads TGCAGTGTCTTTGGGCTGCGGGGGGCGGGCTACACCTTC.

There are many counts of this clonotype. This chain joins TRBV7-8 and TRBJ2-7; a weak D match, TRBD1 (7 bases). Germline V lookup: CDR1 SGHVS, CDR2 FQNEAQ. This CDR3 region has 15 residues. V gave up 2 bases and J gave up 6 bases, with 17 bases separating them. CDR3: CASSLQGGGVSEQYF. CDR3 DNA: TGTGCCAGCAGCTTACAGGGGGGTGGGGTCTCCGAGCAGTACTTC. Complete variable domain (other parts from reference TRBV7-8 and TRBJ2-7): GAGVSQSPRYKVAKRGQDVALRCDPISGHVSLFWYQQALGQGPEFLTYFQNEAQLDKSGLPSDRFFAERPEGSVSTLKIQRTQQEDSAVYLCASSLQGGGVSEQYFGPGTRLTVT.

The CDR3 DNA reads TGTGCCAGCAGCTCTCAGGCTGACGGCACTGAAGCTTTCTTT. It specifies CASSSQADGTEAFF. The chain links TRBV7-9 to TRBJ1-1; D is unresolved. Germline V gene data show CDR1 as SEHNR and CDR2 as FQNEAQ (reference sequence). V was trimmed by 4 bases and J by 4 bases, leaving 13 bases between them. CDR3 length equals 14 residues.

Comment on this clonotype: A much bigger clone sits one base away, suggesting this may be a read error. CDR3 residues: CASSLARERFYNSSLHF. In nucleotides, the CDR3 is TGTGCCAGCAGCCTAGCACGGGAGAGATTCTATAATTCATCCCTCCACTTT. This sequence joins TRBV7-9 and TRBJ1-6; D remains ambiguous. Per the germline V gene, CDR1 is SEHNR and CDR2 is FQNEAQ (reference sequence). CDR3 length equals 17 residues.

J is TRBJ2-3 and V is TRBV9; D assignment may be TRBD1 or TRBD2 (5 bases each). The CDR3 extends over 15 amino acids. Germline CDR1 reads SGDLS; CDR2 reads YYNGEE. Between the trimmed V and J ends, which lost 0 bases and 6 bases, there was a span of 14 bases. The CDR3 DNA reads TGTGCCAGCAGCGTAGGAGGGGTCCTCCGTGATACGCAGTATTTT. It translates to CASSVGGVLRDTQYF.

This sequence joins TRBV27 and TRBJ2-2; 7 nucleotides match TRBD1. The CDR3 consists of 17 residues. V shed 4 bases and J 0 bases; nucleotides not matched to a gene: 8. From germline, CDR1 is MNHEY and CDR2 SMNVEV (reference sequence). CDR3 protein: CASSSRWTGANTGELFF. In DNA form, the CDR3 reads TGTGCCAGCAGTTCTCGCTGGACAGGAGCGAACACCGGGGAGCTGTTTTTT.

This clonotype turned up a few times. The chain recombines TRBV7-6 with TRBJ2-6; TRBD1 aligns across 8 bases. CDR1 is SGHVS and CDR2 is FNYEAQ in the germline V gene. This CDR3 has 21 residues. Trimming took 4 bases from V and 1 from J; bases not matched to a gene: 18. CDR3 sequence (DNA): TGTGCCAGCAGCTCACCCCGAGATTCCCGGGACAGGATGTCTGGGGCCAACGTCCTGACTTTC. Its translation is CASSSPRDSRDRMSGANVLTF.

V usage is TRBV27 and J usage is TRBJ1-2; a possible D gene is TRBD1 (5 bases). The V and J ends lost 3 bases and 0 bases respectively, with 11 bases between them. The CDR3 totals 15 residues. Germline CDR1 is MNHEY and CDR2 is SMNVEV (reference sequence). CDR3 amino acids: CASSFGAGSNYGYTF. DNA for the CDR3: TGTGCCAGCAGTTTTGGGGCAGGATCTAACTATGGCTACACCTTC.

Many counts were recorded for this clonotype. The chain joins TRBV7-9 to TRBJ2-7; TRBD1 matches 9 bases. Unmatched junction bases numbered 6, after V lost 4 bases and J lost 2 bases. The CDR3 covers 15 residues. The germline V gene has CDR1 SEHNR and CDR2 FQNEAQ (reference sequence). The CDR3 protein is CASSSLRDRAYEQYF. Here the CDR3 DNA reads TGTGCCAGCAGCTCCCTCCGGGACAGGGCCTACGAGCAGTACTTC.

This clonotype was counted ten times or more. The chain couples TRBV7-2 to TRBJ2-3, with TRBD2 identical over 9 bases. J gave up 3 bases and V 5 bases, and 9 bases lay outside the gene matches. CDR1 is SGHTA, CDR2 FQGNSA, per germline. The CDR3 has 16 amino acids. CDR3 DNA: TGTGCCAGCAGCGAACTGCGGGGGGGCGGAACAGATACGCAGTATTTT. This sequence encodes CASSELRGGGTDTQYF.

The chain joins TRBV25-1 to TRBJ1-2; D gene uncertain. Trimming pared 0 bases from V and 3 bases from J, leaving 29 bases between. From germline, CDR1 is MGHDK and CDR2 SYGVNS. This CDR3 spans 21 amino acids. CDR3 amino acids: CASSEYFGRPEGGPLDYGYTF. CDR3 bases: TGTGCCAGCAGTGAATATTTCGGGCGTCCCGAAGGAGGTCCCTTGGACTATGGCTACACCTTC.

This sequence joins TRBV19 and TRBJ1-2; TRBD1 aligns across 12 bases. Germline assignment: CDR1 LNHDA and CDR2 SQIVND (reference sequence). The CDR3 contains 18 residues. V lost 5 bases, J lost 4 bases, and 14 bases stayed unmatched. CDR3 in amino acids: CASSPSAGTGGAGYGYTF. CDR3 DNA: TGTGCCAGTAGTCCCTCAGCCGGGACAGGGGGCGCGGGCTATGGCTACACCTTC.

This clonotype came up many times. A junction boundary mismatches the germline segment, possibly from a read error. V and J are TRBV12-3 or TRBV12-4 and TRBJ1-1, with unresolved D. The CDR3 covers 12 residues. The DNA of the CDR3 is TGTGCCAGCAGCTTAGGTTTCACTGAAGCTTTCTTT. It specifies CASSLGFTEAFF.

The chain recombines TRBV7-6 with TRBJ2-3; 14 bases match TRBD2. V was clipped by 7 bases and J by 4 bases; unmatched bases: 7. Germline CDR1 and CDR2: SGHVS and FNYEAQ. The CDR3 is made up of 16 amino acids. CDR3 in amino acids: CASTAKGLAGADTQYF. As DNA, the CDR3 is TGTGCCAGCACCGCCAAGGGACTAGCGGGGGCAGATACGCAGTATTTT.

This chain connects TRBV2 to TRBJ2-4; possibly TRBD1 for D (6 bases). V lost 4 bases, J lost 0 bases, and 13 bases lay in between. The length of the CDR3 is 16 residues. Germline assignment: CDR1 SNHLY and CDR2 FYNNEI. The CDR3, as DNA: TGTGCCAGCAGTGGCGCCAAGGGGGAAGCCAAAAACATTCAGTACTTC. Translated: CASSGAKGEAKNIQYF.

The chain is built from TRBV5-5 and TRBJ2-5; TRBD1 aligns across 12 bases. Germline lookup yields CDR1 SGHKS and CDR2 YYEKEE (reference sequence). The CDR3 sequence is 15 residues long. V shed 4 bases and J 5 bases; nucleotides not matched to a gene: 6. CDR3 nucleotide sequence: TGTGCCAGCAGCGCGGGACAGGGGGCCTGGGAGACCCAGTACTTC. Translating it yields CASSAGQGAWETQYF.

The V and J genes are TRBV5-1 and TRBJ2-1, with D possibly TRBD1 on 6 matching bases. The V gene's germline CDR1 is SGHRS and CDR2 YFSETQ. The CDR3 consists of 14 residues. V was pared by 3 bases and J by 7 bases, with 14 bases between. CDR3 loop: CASSSTGFLNEQFF. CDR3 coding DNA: TGCGCCAGCAGCTCAACAGGGTTCCTTAATGAGCAGTTCTTC.

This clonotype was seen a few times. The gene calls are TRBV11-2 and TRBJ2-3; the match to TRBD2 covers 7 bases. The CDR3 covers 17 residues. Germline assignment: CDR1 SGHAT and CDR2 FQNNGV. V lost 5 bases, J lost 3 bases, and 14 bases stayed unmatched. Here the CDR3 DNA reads TGTGCCAGCAGCCTTCGGAGGGGCGGGGGAGAGACAGATACGCAGTATTTT. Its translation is CASSLRRGGGETDTQYF.

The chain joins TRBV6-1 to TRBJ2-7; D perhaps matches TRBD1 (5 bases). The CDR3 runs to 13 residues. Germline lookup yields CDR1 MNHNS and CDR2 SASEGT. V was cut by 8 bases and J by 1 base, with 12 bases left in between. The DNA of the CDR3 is TGTGCCAGCCAGCCAGCAGGGTCCTACGAGCAGTACGTC. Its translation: CASQPAGSYEQYV.

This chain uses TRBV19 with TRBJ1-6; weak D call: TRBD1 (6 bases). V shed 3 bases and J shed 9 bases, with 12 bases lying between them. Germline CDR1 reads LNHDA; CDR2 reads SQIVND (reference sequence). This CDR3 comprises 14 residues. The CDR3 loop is CASSIPGGGSPLHF. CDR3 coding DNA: TGTGCCAGTAGTATCCCCGGGGGCGGTTCACCCCTCCACTTT.

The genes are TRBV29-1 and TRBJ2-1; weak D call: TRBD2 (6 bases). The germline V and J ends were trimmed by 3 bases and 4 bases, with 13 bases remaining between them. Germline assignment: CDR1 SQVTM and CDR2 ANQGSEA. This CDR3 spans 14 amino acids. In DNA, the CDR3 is TGCAGCGTTGAGTGGCGCGGGGAGTACAATGAGCAGTTCTTC. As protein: CSVEWRGEYNEQFF.